The subject of this entry is one TCR beta chain. The antigen this receptor binds is unknown. The input lacks base qualities; no much larger clone sits a single base away. This entry belongs to a study of CD8 T cells in ankylosing spondylitis (dated by TCRdb to 2016 to 2017). Broadly, across the study: The study set out to find disease-linked TCR variants by profiling T cell receptor beta repertoires in ankylosing spondylitis patients and healthy donors. In total, the full study cohort was made up of some 110 healthy donors and approximately 27 ankylosing spondylitis patients. Peripheral blood was sampled, and synovial fluid was additionally collected from ankylosing spondylitis patients.

Overall study results and their limits: A TCR beta motif of fewer than 10 highly homologous amino acid variants appeared characteristic of blood from ankylosing spondylitis patients. In peripheral blood, the disease-linked clones were found at relatively low frequencies and had a CD8+ phenotype. Some motif variants were previously reported in synovial fluid and blood of reactive arthritis patients, suggesting common disease-initiation mechanisms. The disease-linked clones were reported as significantly enriched in matched synovial fluid samples from ankylosing spondylitis patients.

The reads were generated on an Illumina HiSeq 2500. TCR beta libraries were prepared by quantitative 5'-RACE with molecular barcodes. The original pipeline was this. A new computational method, built on a probabilistic model of VDJ rearrangement, was used to identify disease-linked TCR variants. TCRdb cleaned the public reads at Q25 with fastp, built clones with MiXCR and kept in-frame beta chains. Rows are combined by CDR3 protein, so each entry shows the most common genes and DNA. These V and J calls derive from TCRdb rather than the authors' analysis. In this sample the table shows over 110,000 distinct CDR3 sequences, about 8% of which occur a single time. The ten largest clones capture 6% to 9.5% of the sample. Synovial fluid samples were matched to blood samples from the same ankylosing spondylitis patients. V and J are trimmed by 0 bases and 2 bases, and the gene matches miss 4 bases of the junction. CDR3 length: 15 amino acids, cysteine to phenylalanine. Kept here is only the CDR3 DNA, which spans 45 bases and is read in frame from base 1. Reading the germline V gene gives CDR1 MGHRA and CDR2 YSYEKL.

Sequenced sample: synovial fluid, either unsorted or a sorted T cell fraction (not recorded which). This TCR was sampled from a male donor with ankylosing spondylitis. The sequence links TRBV4-1 to TRBJ2-7, and TRBD2 aligns with 7 junction nucleotides. The bases are TGCGCCAGCAGCCAAGATAGGGGAGGGCCCTACGAGCAGTACTTC. It codes for CASSQDRGGPYEQYF.